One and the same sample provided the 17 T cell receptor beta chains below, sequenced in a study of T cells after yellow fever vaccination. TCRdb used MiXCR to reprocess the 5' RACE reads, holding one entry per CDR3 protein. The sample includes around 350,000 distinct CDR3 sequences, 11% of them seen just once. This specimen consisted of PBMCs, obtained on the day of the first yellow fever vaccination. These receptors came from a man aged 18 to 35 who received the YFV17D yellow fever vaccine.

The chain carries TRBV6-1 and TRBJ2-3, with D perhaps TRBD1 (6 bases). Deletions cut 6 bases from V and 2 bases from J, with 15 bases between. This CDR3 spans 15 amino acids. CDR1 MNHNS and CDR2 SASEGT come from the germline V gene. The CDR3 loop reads CASSRQALFTDTQYF. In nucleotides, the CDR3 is TGTGCCAGCAGCAGACAGGCCTTATTCACAGATACGCAGTATTTT.

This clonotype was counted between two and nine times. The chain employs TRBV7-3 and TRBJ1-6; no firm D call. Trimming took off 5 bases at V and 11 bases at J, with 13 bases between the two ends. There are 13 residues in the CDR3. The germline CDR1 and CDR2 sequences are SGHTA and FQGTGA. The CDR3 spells CASSQVGGTPLHF. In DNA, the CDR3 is TGTGCCAGCAGCCAGGTCGGAGGAACACCCCTCCACTTT. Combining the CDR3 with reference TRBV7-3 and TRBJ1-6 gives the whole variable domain GAGVSQTPSNKVTEKGKYVELRCDPISGHTALYWYRQSLGQGPEFLIYFQGTGAADDSGLPNDRFFAVRPEGSVSTLKIQRTERGDSAVYLCASSQVGGTPLHFGNGTRLTVT.

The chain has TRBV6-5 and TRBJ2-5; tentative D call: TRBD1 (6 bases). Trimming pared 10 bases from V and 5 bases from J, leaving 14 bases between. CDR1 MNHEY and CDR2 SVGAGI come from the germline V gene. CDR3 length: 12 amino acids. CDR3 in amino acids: CATGHPDETQYF. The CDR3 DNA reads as TGTGCCACGGGACACCCGGACGAGACCCAGTACTTC.

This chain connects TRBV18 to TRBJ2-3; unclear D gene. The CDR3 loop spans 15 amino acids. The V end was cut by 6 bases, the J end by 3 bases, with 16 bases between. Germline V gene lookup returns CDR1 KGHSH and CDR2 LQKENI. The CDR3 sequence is CASSARPLLTDTQYF. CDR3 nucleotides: TGTGCCAGCTCTGCCAGGCCCTTATTGACAGATACGCAGTATTTT.

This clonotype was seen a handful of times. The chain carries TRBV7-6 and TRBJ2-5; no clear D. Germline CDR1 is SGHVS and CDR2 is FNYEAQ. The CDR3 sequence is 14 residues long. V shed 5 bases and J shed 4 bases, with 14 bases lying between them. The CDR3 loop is CASSPSRVTETQYF. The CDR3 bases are TGTGCCAGCAGCCCCTCTCGGGTGACAGAGACCCAGTACTTC.

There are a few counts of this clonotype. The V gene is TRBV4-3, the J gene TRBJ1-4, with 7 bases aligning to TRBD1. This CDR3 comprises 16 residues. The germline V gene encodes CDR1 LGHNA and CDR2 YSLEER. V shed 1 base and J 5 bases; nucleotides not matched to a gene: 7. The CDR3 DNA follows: TGCGCCAGCAGCCAAGTCGGGGACAGAGGGAATGAAAAACTGTTTTTT. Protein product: CASSQVGDRGNEKLFF.

CDR3 protein: CASSWGQGQGYTF. CDR3 nucleotide sequence: TGTGCCAGCAGCTGGGGACAGGGTCAAGGCTACACCTTC. V gene TRBV21-1 combines with J gene TRBJ1-2; no DNA check was done on the table's D call, TRBD1. TRBV21-1 is a known pseudogene. The CDR3 sequence is 13 residues long.

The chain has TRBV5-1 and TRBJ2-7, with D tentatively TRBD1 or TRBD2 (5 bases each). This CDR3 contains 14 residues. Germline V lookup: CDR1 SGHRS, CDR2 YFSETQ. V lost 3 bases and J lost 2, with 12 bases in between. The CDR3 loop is CASSWGPGTYEQYV. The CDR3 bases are TGCGCCAGCAGCTGGGGCCCGGGAACCTACGAGCAGTACGTC.

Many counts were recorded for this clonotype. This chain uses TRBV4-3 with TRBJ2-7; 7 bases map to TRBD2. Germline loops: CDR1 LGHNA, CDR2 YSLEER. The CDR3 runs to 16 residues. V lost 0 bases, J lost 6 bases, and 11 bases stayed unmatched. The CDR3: CASSQEAPGGPAEQYF. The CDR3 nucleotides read TGCGCCAGCAGCCAAGAAGCTCCGGGAGGTCCGGCCGAGCAGTACTTC.

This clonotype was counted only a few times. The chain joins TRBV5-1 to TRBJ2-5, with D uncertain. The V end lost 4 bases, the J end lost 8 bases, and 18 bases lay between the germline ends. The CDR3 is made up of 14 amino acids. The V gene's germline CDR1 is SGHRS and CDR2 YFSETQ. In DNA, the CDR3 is TGCGCCAGCAGCCCTCGGACGGACGAGGCAACCCAGTACTTC. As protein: CASSPRTDEATQYF.

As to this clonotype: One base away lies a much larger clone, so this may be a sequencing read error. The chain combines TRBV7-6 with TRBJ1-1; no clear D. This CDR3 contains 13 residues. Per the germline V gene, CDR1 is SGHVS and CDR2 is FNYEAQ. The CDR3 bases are TGTGACAGCAGCTTCCAACAGTCCACTGAAGCTTTCTTT. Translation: CDSSFQQSTEAFF.

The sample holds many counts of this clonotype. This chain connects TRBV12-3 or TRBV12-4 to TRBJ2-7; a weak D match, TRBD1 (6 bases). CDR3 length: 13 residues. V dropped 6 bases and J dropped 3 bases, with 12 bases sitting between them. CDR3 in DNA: TGTGCCAGCAGCTGGGACACCATCTACGAGCAGTACTTC. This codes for CASSWDTIYEQYF.

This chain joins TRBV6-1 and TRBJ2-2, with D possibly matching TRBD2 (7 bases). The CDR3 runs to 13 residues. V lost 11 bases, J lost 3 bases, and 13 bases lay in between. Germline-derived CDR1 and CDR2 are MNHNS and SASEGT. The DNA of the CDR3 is TGTGCCGAGGGGGGGTCGGACACCGGGGAGCTGTTTTTT. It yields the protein CAEGGSDTGELFF.

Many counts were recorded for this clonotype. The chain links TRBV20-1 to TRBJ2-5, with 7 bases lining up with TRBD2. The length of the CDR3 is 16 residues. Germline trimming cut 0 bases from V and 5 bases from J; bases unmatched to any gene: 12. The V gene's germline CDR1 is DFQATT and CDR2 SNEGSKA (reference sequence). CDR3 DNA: TGCAGTGCTAGAGATCTCCCCCTAGCGGCCAGGGAGACCCAGTACTTC. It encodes CSARDLPLAARETQYF.

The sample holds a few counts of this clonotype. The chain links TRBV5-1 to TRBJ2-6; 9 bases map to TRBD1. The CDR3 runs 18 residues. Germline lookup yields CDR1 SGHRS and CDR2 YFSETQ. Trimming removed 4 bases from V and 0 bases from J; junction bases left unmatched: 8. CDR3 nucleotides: TGCGCCAGCAGCGTACGGGACAGGGAAAGCTCTGGGGCCAACGTCCTGACTTTC. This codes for CASSVRDRESSGANVLTF.

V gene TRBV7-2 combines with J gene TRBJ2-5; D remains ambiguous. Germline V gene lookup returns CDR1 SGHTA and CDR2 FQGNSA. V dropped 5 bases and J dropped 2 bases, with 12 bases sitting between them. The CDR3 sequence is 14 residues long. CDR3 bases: TGTGCCAGCAGCCCCCCGGGCGCACAAGAGACCCAGTACTTC. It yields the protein CASSPPGAQETQYF.

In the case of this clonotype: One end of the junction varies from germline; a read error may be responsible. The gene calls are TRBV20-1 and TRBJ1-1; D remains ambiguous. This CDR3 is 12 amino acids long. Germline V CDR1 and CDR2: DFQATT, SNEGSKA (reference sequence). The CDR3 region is CNAPFMNTEAFF. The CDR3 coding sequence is TGCAATGCTCCCTTCATGAACACTGAAGCTTTCTTT.